The 32 T cell receptor beta chains reported below all come from one sample, sequenced in a study of blood T cell repertoires in COVID-19. Using immunoSEQ multiplex PCR, the repertoire was profiled, and TCRdb retains in-frame clones only, with some absent. The sample has 25,000 to 30,000 clones, 90% to 95% seen once. Material: peripheral blood. The receptors were gathered from a woman aged 70-85 years with COVID-19, enrolled during active disease.

The chain has TRBV7-9 and TRBJ2-7; D perhaps matches TRBD2 (5 bases). The CDR3 is 16 residues long. V was clipped by 2 bases and J by 1 base, with 15 bases between them. Germline CDR1 and CDR2: SEHNR and FQNEAQ (reference sequence). DNA for the CDR3: TGTGCCAGCAGCTTAAGCGAGGGTGCTTGGTCCTACGAGCAGTACTTC. Its protein is CASSLSEGAWSYEQYF.

This sequence joins TRBV5-1 and TRBJ2-7; 11 bases map to TRBD2. The germline gives CDR1 SGHRS, CDR2 YFSETQ. CDR3 length equals 16 residues. Trimming removed 4 bases from V and 5 bases from J; junction bases left unmatched: 11. The CDR3 DNA is TGCGCCAGCAGCCGAACTACTAGCGGGAGTTCCCACGAGCAGTACTTC. This translates into CASSRTTSGSSHEQYF.

The chain employs TRBV28 and TRBJ1-4; TRBD1 matches 9 bases. The CDR3 has 15 amino acids. V trimming: 8 bases; J trimming: 8 bases; junction bases outside the gene matches: 12. Per the germline V gene, CDR1 is MDHEN and CDR2 is SYDVKM. CDR3 sequence (DNA): TGTGCCAGCCTCGAGACGTTGGACAGGGGAGAAAAACTGTTTTTT. The encoded protein is CASLETLDRGEKLFF. The full variable domain, rest sourced from reference TRBV28 and TRBJ1-4, is DVKVTQSSRYLVKRTGEKVFLECVQDMDHENMFWYRQDPGLGLRLIYFSYDVKMKEKGDIPEGYSVSREKKERFSLILESASTNQTSMYLCASLETLDRGEKLFFGSGTQLSVL.

The J gene is TRBJ1-2, the V gene TRBV28, with D possibly being TRBD1 (6 bases). The length of the CDR3 is 13 residues. The germline CDR1 and CDR2 sequences are MDHEN and SYDVKM. V was cut by 10 bases and J by 0 bases, with 12 bases left in between. The CDR3 is CATRQDANYGYTF. The CDR3, as DNA: TGTGCCACAAGACAGGACGCTAACTATGGCTACACCTTC.

V gene TRBV4-2 combines with J gene TRBJ2-2, with 11 nucleotides matching TRBD2. CDR1 and CDR2 (germline): LGHNA, YNFKEQ. The CDR3 length is 16 residues. J lost 3 bases, V lost 4 bases, and 4 bases had no gene match. CDR3 in amino acids: CASSPTSGSDTGELFF. Written as DNA, the CDR3 is TGTGCCAGCAGCCCAACTAGCGGGAGTGACACCGGGGAGCTGTTTTTT.

V is TRBV14 and J is TRBJ1-5, with D tentatively TRBD1 (5 bases). Per germline, CDR1 SGHDN and CDR2 FVKESK. The CDR3 covers 13 residues. Trimming shortened V by 8 bases and J by 5 bases, and 13 bases separated the two germline ends. CDR3 protein: CASAGGWDQPQHF. CDR3 DNA sequence: TGTGCCAGCGCCGGGGGGTGGGATCAGCCCCAGCATTTT.

The V and J genes are TRBV10-3 and TRBJ1-1; 7 nucleotides agree with TRBD1. V dropped 0 bases and J dropped 7; count of bases not matched to a gene: 5. Germline V gene data show CDR1 as ENHRY and CDR2 as SYGVKD. The CDR3 extends over 14 amino acids. The CDR3, as DNA: TGTGCCATCAGTGAGTCGCCGGCAGGGGGTGAAGCTTTCTTT. Its translation is CAISESPAGGEAFF.

The CDR3 reads CASSLPGKIYEQYF. As DNA, the CDR3 is TGTGCCAGCAGCCTTCCCGGGAAAATCTACGAGCAGTACTTC. The chain recombines TRBV7-2 with TRBJ2-7, with D perhaps matching TRBD2 (5 bases). V was trimmed by 5 bases and J by 3 bases, leaving 14 bases between them. Germline CDR1 SGHTA, CDR2 FQGNSA. The CDR3 is 14 amino acids.

The V call is TRBV5-8, the J call TRBJ2-1, with TRBD2 identical over 8 bases. The CDR3 totals 15 residues. Germline assignment: CDR1 SGHTS and CDR2 YDEGEE. V lost 4 bases to trimming and J lost 2 bases; unmatched junction nucleotides: 5. Written as DNA, the CDR3 is TGTGCCAGCAGCCCGGGGGGGATGCCCTACAATGAGCAGTTCTTC. Protein product: CASSPGGMPYNEQFF.

The genes are TRBV23-1 and TRBJ2-1, with 8 bases matching TRBD1. TRBV23-1 is recorded as an ORF, its role being uncertain. CDR3 length: 15 residues. V shed 7 bases, J shed 1 base, and the junction held 6 bases outside the gene matches. The CDR3 nucleotides are TGCGCCAGCAACAGGGGGTGGGTATCCTACAATGAGCAGTTCTTC. Its protein is CASNRGWVSYNEQFF.

The chain joins TRBV5-1 to TRBJ1-6; weak D call: TRBD1 (5 bases). CDR1 is SGHRS and CDR2 is YFSETQ in the germline V gene. V lost 0 bases and J lost 7, with 8 bases in between. The length of the CDR3 is 14 residues. The CDR3 DNA sequence: TGCGCCAGCAGCTTGGAGGGGCAGAATTCACCCCTCCACTTT. Its translation: CASSLEGQNSPLHF.

This chain connects TRBV28 to TRBJ1-2, with 7 bases aligning to TRBD1. This CDR3 is built from 12 residues. Trimming at V came to 7 bases and at J to 4 bases, leaving 3 bases not matched to a gene. Germline CDR1 reads MDHEN; CDR2 reads SYDVKM. The CDR3, as DNA: TGTGCCAGCAACGGACAGGCCTATGGCTACACCTTC. Encoded protein: CASNGQAYGYTF.

The chain joins TRBV9 to TRBJ2-2; 8 bases map to TRBD1. Looked up from germline, CDR1 is SGDLS and CDR2 is YYNGEE. V was clipped by 4 bases and J by 3 bases; unmatched bases: 2. CDR3 length equals 14 residues. In DNA form, the CDR3 reads TGTGCCAGCAGCCTGACAGGGGACACCGGGGAGCTGTTTTTT. Amino acid sequence: CASSLTGDTGELFF.

CDR3 in DNA: TGTGCCATCAGTGAGTCGCGATCTGGAAACACCATATATTTT. The encoded protein is CAISESRSGNTIYF. This chain joins TRBV10-3 and TRBJ1-3, with D unclear. Germline assignment: CDR1 ENHRY and CDR2 SYGVKD. The V end lost 0 bases, the J end lost 1 base, and 4 bases lay between the germline ends. The CDR3 spans 14 residues.

The rearrangement uses TRBV27 and TRBJ2-7; 13 positions agree with TRBD2. Germline-derived CDR1 and CDR2 are MNHEY and SMNVEV (reference sequence). The V gene end was trimmed by 5 bases and the J gene end by 7 bases; junction bases not matched to a gene: 23. The CDR3 covers 20 residues. This CDR3 is CASSQSCLFRWTSGSGEQYF. The CDR3 DNA reads TGTGCCAGCAGTCAATCTTGTTTATTCCGGTGGACTAGCGGGAGTGGTGAGCAGTACTTC.

The chain links TRBV19 to TRBJ2-5; TRBD2 matches at 9 bases. This CDR3 is built from 14 residues. Germline values: CDR1 LNHDA, CDR2 SQIVND (reference sequence). The junction had 8 bases not matched to a gene; V was cut back by 7 bases and J by 5 bases. This chain's CDR3 is CASKAAGGRETQYF. CDR3 bases: TGTGCCAGTAAGGCGGCGGGAGGGCGGGAGACCCAGTACTTC.

This chain uses TRBV4-1 with TRBJ1-1; D gene uncertain. Germline CDR1 MGHRA, CDR2 YSYEKL. This CDR3 contains 16 residues. The germline V and J ends were trimmed by 3 bases and 4 bases, with 18 bases remaining between them. CDR3 amino acids: CASSQNRLDTGTEAFF. The CDR3 bases are TGCGCCAGCAGCCAGAACCGACTGGATACGGGCACTGAAGCTTTCTTT.

The chain joins TRBV6-5 to TRBJ1-6; no reliable D call. The ends were cut back, 4 bases at V and 2 bases at J, with 9 bases in the middle. The CDR3 contains 15 residues. Germline CDR1 MNHEY, CDR2 SVGAGI. In DNA, the CDR3 is TGTGCCAGCAGTTCCCTAACTCCCTATAATTCACCCCTCCACTTT. This gives the protein CASSSLTPYNSPLHF.

The CDR3 DNA is TGTGCCAGCAGGAGGGCGGGCCGCTCCTACAATGAGCAGTTCTTC. Amino acid sequence: CASRRAGRSYNEQFF. The J gene is TRBJ2-1, the V gene TRBV5-4, with D maybe TRBD2 (5 bases). With 5 bases removed from V and 0 bases from J, the gap between germline ends came to 12 bases. The CDR3 spans 15 residues. Germline lookup yields CDR1 SGHNT and CDR2 YYREEE (reference sequence).

The J gene is TRBJ2-2, the V gene TRBV5-1; the match to TRBD1 covers 7 bases. Germline trimming cut 4 bases from V and 5 bases from J; bases unmatched to any gene: 14. In germline, CDR1 is SGHRS, CDR2 YFSETQ. The CDR3 is 17 residues long. The CDR3 spells CASSLTIQGTKTGELFF. CDR3 nucleotide sequence: TGCGCCAGCAGCCTAACAATACAGGGGACCAAAACCGGGGAGCTGTTTTTT.

V is TRBV28 and J is TRBJ2-3; D is unresolved. This CDR3 is built from 13 residues. From germline, CDR1 is MDHEN and CDR2 SYDVKM. V shed 4 bases and J shed 3 bases, with 8 bases lying between them. CDR3 nucleotides: TGTGCCAGCAGTTCCGCTCAGACAGATACGCAGTATTTT. This translates into CASSSAQTDTQYF.

The chain is built from TRBV15 and TRBJ1-1; D may be TRBD1 (6 bases). CDR1 and CDR2 (germline): LNHNV, YYDKDF (reference sequence). The CDR3 sequence is 15 residues long. The ends were cut back, 2 bases at V and 0 bases at J, with 10 bases in the middle. The CDR3: CATSRSRGLNTEAFF. CDR3 nucleotide sequence: TGTGCCACCAGCAGAAGCAGGGGACTGAACACTGAAGCTTTCTTT. Based on the CDR3 plus reference TRBV15 and TRBJ1-1, the full variable domain is DAMVIQNPRYQVTQFGKPVTLSCSQTLNHNVMYWYQQKSSQAPKLLFHYYDKDFNNEADTPDNFQSRRPNTSFCFLDIRSPGLGDTAMYLCATSRSRGLNTEAFFGQGTRLTVV.

The chain links TRBV5-4 to TRBJ2-1; maybe TRBD2 (6 bases). Trimming stripped 1 base from V and 4 bases from J, with 12 bases between. The germline V gene encodes CDR1 SGHNT and CDR2 YYREEE (reference sequence). CDR3 length: 15 residues. The CDR3 coding sequence is TGTGCCAGCAGCTTGACCCCGGGGGAGTACAATGAGCAGTTCTTC. It translates to CASSLTPGEYNEQFF. The full variable domain, its missing parts supplied by reference TRBV5-4 and TRBJ2-1, is ETGVTQSPTHLIKTRGQQVTLRCSSQSGHNTVSWYQQALGQGPQFIFQYYREEENGRGNFPPRFSGLQFPNYSSELNVNALELDDSALYLCASSLTPGEYNEQFFGPGTRLTVL.

This chain links TRBV27 with TRBJ1-4; 7 nucleotides align to TRBD1. The CDR3 has 15 amino acids. The V and J ends lost 0 bases and 8 bases, in that order; junction bases with no gene match: 6. The germline V gene encodes CDR1 MNHEY and CDR2 SMNVEV (reference sequence). CDR3 DNA sequence: TGTGCCAGCAGTTTATCGTGGCAGGGGGGAGAAAAACTGTTTTTT. As protein: CASSLSWQGGEKLFF.

J is TRBJ1-1 and V is TRBV28; D is unresolved. Germline V gene data show CDR1 as MDHEN and CDR2 as SYDVKM. Trimming cost V 1 base and J 7 bases, with 16 bases left between them. The CDR3 is 15 amino acids. DNA of the CDR3: TGTGCCAGCAGTTTATTCAGTAATTGGGAGGATGAAGCTTTCTTT. Translation gives CASSLFSNWEDEAFF.

The table lists this clone with a count of one. The V and J genes are TRBV27 and TRBJ1-1; D possibly corresponds to TRBD1 (5 bases). Germline CDR1 is MNHEY and CDR2 is SMNVEV (reference sequence). Trimming cost V 5 bases and J 4 bases, with 17 bases left between them. CDR3 length: 15 amino acids. Here the CDR3 DNA reads TGTGCCAGCAGTCTCGACAGTTCCGGGAGCACTGAAGCTTTCTTT. It translates to CASSLDSSGSTEAFF.

The chain employs TRBV11-2 and TRBJ2-1, with a weak D call TRBD2 (5 bases). Germline loops: CDR1 SGHAT, CDR2 FQNNGV. CDR3 length: 17 amino acids. Between the trimmed V and J ends, which lost 3 bases and 0 bases, there was a span of 15 bases. In DNA form, the CDR3 reads TGTGCCAGCAGCTTTAGGTCGGGCCGGGACTCCTACAATGAGCAGTTCTTC. As protein: CASSFRSGRDSYNEQFF.

The J gene is TRBJ2-5, the V gene TRBV5-4; 9 positions agree with TRBD2. CDR1 is SGHNT and CDR2 is YYREEE in the germline V gene (reference sequence). The length of the CDR3 is 15 residues. Unmatched junction bases numbered 7, after V lost 0 bases and J lost 7 bases. The CDR3 bases are TGTGCCAGCAGCTTGGATAGCGGGAGTTGGGGGACCCAGTACTTC. Translating gives CASSLDSGSWGTQYF.

V and J are TRBV28 and TRBJ1-5, with D unclear. Trimming took 5 bases from V and 2 from J, leaving 10 bases between them. The CDR3 is made up of 14 amino acids. Germline V gives CDR1 MDHEN, CDR2 SYDVKM. The CDR3 DNA reads as TGTGCCAGCAGTCCCCAGGTCGGCAATCAGCCCCAGCATTTT. Residues: CASSPQVGNQPQHF.

The chain combines TRBV28 with TRBJ1-5; D perhaps matches TRBD1 (5 bases). Looked up from germline, CDR1 is MDHEN and CDR2 is SYDVKM. V was cut by 2 bases and J by 0 bases, with 8 bases left in between. CDR3 length equals 15 residues. The CDR3 region is CASSLQGNSNQPQHF. CDR3 in DNA: TGTGCCAGCAGTTTACAGGGAAATAGCAATCAGCCCCAGCATTTT.

This clone has a single count. V usage is TRBV6-2 or TRBV6-3 and J usage is TRBJ2-1; the match to TRBD2 covers 14 bases. With V trimmed by 7 bases and J by 7 bases, 15 bases remained unmatched. This CDR3 has 18 amino acids. CDR1 and CDR2 from the germline V gene are MNHEY and SVGEGT. The CDR3 DNA sequence: TGTGCCAGCACCCCTCCGGGACTAGCGGGAGTAGGGGTAAATGAGCAGTTCTTC. It codes for CASTPPGLAGVGVNEQFF.

The gene calls are TRBV19 and TRBJ1-2, with 9 bases lining up with TRBD1. This CDR3 is 13 amino acids long. After removal of 5 bases from V and 7 bases from J, the junction contained 5 bases not matched to a gene. From germline, CDR1 is LNHDA and CDR2 SQIVND (reference sequence). This chain's CDR3 is CASSPGDRAGYTF. The CDR3 DNA follows: TGTGCCAGTAGTCCCGGGGACAGGGCTGGCTACACCTTC.